This T cell receptor beta chain was captured in a study of CD8 T cells in ankylosing spondylitis. Quantitative 5'-RACE with molecular barcodes generated TCR beta libraries. TCRdb processed the 5' RACE reads anew with MiXCR; each CDR3 protein has one entry. The data contain around 430,000 distinct CDR3 sequences, about a sixth of them singletons. Overall study results and limits: With a CD8+ phenotype, disease-linked clones were relatively rare in peripheral blood. Seemingly distinctive of ankylosing spondylitis blood was a TCR beta motif formed by eight highly homologous variants.

This CDR3 is built from 11 residues. Trimming pared 5 bases from V and 4 bases from J, leaving 8 bases between. CDR1 is SQVTM and CDR2 is ANQGSEA in the germline V gene. This clonotype came up a few times. Its antigen is as yet unknown. The sample taken for sequencing was blood, either unsorted or a sorted T cell fraction (not recorded which). The sequence derives from a male donor with ankylosing spondylitis. The chain recombines TRBV29-1 with TRBJ1-1; D is undetermined. The CDR3 spells CSVREGTEAFF. CDR3 nucleotides: TGCAGCGTTAGGGAAGGCACTGAAGCTTTCTTT.